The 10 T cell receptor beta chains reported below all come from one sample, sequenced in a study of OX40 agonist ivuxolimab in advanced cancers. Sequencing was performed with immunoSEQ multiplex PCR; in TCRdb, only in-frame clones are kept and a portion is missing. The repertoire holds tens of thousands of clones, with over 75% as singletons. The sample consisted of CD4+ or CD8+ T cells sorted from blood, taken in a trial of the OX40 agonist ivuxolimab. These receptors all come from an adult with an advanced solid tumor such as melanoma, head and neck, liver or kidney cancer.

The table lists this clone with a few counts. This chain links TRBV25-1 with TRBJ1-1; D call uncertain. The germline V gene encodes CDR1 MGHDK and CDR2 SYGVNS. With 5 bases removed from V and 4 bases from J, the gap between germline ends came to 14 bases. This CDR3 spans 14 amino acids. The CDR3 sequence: CASSYSREFTEAFF. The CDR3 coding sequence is TGTGCCAGCAGTTATTCGAGGGAGTTCACTGAAGCTTTCTTT.

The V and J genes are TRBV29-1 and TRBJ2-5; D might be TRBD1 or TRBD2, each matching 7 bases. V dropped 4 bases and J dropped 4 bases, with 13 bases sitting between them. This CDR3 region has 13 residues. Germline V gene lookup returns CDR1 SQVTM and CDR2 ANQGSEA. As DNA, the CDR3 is TGCAGCGTTGCTCAGGGGGGGCGAGAGACCCAGTACTTC. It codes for CSVAQGGRETQYF.

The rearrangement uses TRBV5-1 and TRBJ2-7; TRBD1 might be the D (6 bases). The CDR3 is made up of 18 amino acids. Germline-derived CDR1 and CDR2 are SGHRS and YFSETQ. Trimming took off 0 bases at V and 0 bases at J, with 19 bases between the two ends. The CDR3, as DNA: TGCGCCAGCAGCTTGGGGCTTCACCAGGGGTCTAGCTCCTACGAGCAGTACTTC. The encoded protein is CASSLGLHQGSSSYEQYF. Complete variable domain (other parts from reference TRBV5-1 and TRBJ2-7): KAGVTQTPRYLIKTRGQQVTLSCSPISGHRSVSWYQQTPGQGLQFLFEYFSETQRNKGNFPGRFSGRQFSNSRSEMNVSTLELGDSALYLCASSLGLHQGSSSYEQYFGPGTRLTVT.

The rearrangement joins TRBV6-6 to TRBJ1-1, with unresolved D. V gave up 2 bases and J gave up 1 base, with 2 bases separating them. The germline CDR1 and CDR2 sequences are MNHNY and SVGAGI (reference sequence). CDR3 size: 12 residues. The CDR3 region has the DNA TGTGCCAGCAGTTACGCGAACACTGAAGCTTTCTTT. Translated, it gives CASSYANTEAFF.

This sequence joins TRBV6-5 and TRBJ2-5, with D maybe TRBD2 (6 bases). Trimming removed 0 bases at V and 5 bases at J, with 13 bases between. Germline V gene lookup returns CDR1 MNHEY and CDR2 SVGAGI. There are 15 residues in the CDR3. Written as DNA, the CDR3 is TGTGCCAGCAGTTACTCTGGATCGGGGGACGAGACCCAGTACTTC. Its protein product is CASSYSGSGDETQYF.

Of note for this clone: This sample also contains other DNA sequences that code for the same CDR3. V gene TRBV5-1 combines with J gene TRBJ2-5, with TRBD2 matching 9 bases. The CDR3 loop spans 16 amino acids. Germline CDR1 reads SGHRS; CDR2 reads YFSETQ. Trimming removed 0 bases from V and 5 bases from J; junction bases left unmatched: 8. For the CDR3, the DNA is TGCGCCAGCAGCTTGGGCGGGGGCGCGGGGGGGGAGACCCAGTACTTC. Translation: CASSLGGGAGGETQYF. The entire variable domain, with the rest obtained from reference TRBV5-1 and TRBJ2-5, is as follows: KAGVTQTPRYLIKTRGQQVTLSCSPISGHRSVSWYQQTPGQGLQFLFEYFSETQRNKGNFPGRFSGRQFSNSRSEMNVSTLELGDSALYLCASSLGGGAGGETQYFGPGTRLLVL.

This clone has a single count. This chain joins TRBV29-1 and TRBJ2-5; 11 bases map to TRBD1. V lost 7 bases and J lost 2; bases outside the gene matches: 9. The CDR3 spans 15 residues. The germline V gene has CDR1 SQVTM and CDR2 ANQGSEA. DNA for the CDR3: TGCAGCGCGGGAACAGGGACAGGGGGACAAGAGACCCAGTACTTC. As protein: CSAGTGTGGQETQYF.

CDR3 coding DNA: TGCAGCGTCAACGTGGGGGGAAGGTCCTATGGCTACACCTTC. It codes for CSVNVGGRSYGYTF. The V call is TRBV29-1, the J call TRBJ1-2; perhaps TRBD1 as D (5 bases). The CDR3 is 14 amino acids. Germline V lookup: CDR1 SQVTM, CDR2 ANQGSEA. Trimming took off 6 bases at V and 4 bases at J, with 18 bases between the two ends.

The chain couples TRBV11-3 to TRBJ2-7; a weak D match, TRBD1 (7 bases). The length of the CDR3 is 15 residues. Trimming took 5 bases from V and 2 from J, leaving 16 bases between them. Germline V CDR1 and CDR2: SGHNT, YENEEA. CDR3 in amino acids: CASSPHRGGTYEQYF. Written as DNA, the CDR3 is TGTGCCAGCAGCCCCCACAGGGGAGGAACCTACGAGCAGTACTTC.

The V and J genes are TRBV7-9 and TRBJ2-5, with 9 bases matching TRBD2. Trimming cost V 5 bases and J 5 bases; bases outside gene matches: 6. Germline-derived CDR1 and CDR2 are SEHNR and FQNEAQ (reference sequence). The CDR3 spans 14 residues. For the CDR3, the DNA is TGTGCCAGCAGCCAAGGACTAGCGATGGAGACCCAGTACTTC. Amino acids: CASSQGLAMETQYF. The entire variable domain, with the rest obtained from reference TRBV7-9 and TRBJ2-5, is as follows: DTGVSQNPRHKITKRGQNVTFRCDPISEHNRLYWYRQTLGQGPEFLTYFQNEAQLEKSRLLSDRFSAERPKGSFSTLEIQRTEQGDSAMYLCASSQGLAMETQYFGPGTRLLVL.